The next 27 T cell receptor beta chains were all read from a single sample in a study of Epstein–Barr virus B cells in breast cancer (dated by TCRdb to the early 2020s). Their target antigens are unknown. Receptors were amplified or captured by 5' RACE. Sequenced using an Illumina MiSeq. The SMARTer Human TCR a/b Profiling Kit was used to construct TCR libraries from RNA, capturing the full V(D)J regions of both the alpha and beta chains. The public reads were quality trimmed at Q25 with fastp and then assembled into clones with MiXCR by TCRdb, keeping productive beta chains. Each record represents a unique CDR3 protein, reported with the most common genes and DNA among its rows. Counted in this sample were 2,000 or so distinct CDR3 sequences; about 15% of them appeared once. Together, the top ten hold about 29% of the sample. Sequencing was done on a sample of tumor-infiltrating lymphocytes expanded in culture. These receptors were collected from a woman between 35 and 50 years old with triple-negative breast cancer.

Judged by abundance, this clonotype is medium-sized. This rearrangement joins TRBV28 to TRBJ1-6, with D perhaps matching TRBD1 (5 bases). The CDR3 runs 12 residues. With 10 bases removed from V and 7 bases from J, the gap between germline ends came to 11 bases. From germline, CDR1 is MDHEN and CDR2 SYDVKM. The CDR3 DNA sequence: TGTGCCACCTCCGGGGCAAATTCACCCCTCCACTTT. Translation gives CATSGANSPLHF.

Turning to this clonotype: A read error may be the cause here, since a much bigger clone is one base away. The CDR3 nucleotides are TGTGCTAGCAGCTCCCTCCCCCCCCCGAGCACAGATATGCAGTATTTT. Its protein is CASSSLPPPSTDMQYF. This chain uses TRBV7-7 with TRBJ2-3, with unresolved D. The germline V gene encodes CDR1 SSHAT and CDR2 FNYEAQ (reference sequence). The CDR3 is 16 residues long.

This clonotype turned up a few times. The rearrangement joins TRBV4-2 to TRBJ2-3; tentatively, D is TRBD2 (6 bases). V gave up 0 bases and J gave up 6 bases, with 7 bases separating them. The CDR3 totals 13 residues. Per germline, CDR1 LGHNA and CDR2 YNFKEQ. The CDR3 here is CASSQERGDTQYF. Here the CDR3 DNA reads TGTGCCAGCAGCCAAGAACGGGGGGATACGCAGTATTTT.

In its sample, this clonotype was seen a few times. This chain links TRBV11-2 with TRBJ1-2; D remains ambiguous. CDR1 and CDR2 from the germline V gene are SGHAT and FQNNGV. Trimming removed 0 bases at V and 4 bases at J, with 12 bases between. CDR3 length: 15 amino acids. The CDR3 region is CASSLEAAAVYGYTF. CDR3 DNA: TGTGCCAGCAGCTTAGAGGCCGCCGCGGTCTATGGCTACACCTTC.

This clonotype was seen only once. This may stem from a read error, because a much larger clone lies one nucleotide away. This rearrangement joins TRBV9 to TRBJ2-1, with D uncertain. The CDR3 covers 12 residues. Per the germline V gene, CDR1 is SGDLS and CDR2 is YYNGEE. Deletions cut 3 bases from V and 8 bases from J, with 9 bases between. CDR3 sequence reads: CASSAIPHEQFF. As DNA, the CDR3 is TGTGCCAGCAGCGCTATCCCCCATGAGCAGTTCTTC.

In its sample, this clonotype was seen a few times. The CDR3 reads CASSFIDRRSGNTIYF. CDR3 nucleotides: TGTGCCAGCAGTTTTATTGACAGACGCTCTGGAAACACCATATATTTT. The genes are TRBV27 and TRBJ1-3; D is perhaps TRBD1 (5 bases). This CDR3 is built from 16 residues. V was cut by 3 bases and J by 0 bases, with 12 bases left in between. Per the germline V gene, CDR1 is MNHEY and CDR2 is SMNVEV (reference sequence).

This clonotype has at least ten counts. The rearrangement joins TRBV12-3 or TRBV12-4 to TRBJ2-3, with unresolved D. V was trimmed by 3 bases and J by 8 bases, leaving 12 bases between them. The CDR3 runs 13 residues. The CDR3: CASSLSSEVTQYF. CDR3 DNA: TGTGCCAGCAGTTTGTCTAGTGAGGTTACGCAGTATTTT.

A few counts support this clonotype. V usage is TRBV15 and J usage is TRBJ1-2, with 10 bases fitting TRBD1. CDR3 length: 13 residues. J lost 1 base, V lost 9 bases, and 2 bases had no gene match. The germline CDR1 and CDR2 sequences are LNHNV and YYDKDF (reference sequence). The CDR3 DNA is TGTGCCACAGGACAGGGGGATAACTATGGCTACACCTTC. It yields the protein CATGQGDNYGYTF.

Sample share makes this clonotype medium-sized. The genes are TRBV12-3 or TRBV12-4 and TRBJ1-3; D gene uncertain. The ends were cut back, 6 bases at V and 9 bases at J, with 9 bases in the middle. The CDR3 covers 11 residues. CDR3 protein: CASSPMTTIYF. CDR3 nucleotides: TGTGCCAGCAGCCCAATGACCACCATATATTTT.

This clonotype was recorded a few times. The CDR3 loop is CASSSLAGVETQYF. The CDR3 DNA sequence: TGTGCCAGTAGTTCCCTAGCGGGAGTAGAGACCCAGTACTTC. The chain carries TRBV19 and TRBJ2-5; TRBD2 agrees at 10 bases. CDR1 is LNHDA, CDR2 SQIVND, per germline (reference sequence). The V and J ends lost 5 bases and 4 bases, in that order; junction bases with no gene match: 4. This CDR3 contains 14 residues.

This clonotype was seen a handful of times. The V gene is TRBV7-9, the J gene TRBJ1-4; the D is unclear. From germline, CDR1 is SEHNR and CDR2 FQNEAQ (reference sequence). The CDR3 is made up of 17 amino acids. V lost 1 base to trimming and J lost 8 bases, with 20 bases between them. This chain's CDR3 is CASSLVFGPGGREKLFF. The CDR3 DNA reads as TGTGCCAGCAGCTTAGTTTTCGGCCCGGGAGGCAGGGAAAAACTGTTTTTT.

The rearrangement uses TRBV20-1 and TRBJ1-1; D not certain. Trimming removed 5 bases at V and 4 bases at J, with 14 bases between. This CDR3 comprises 13 residues. Per germline, CDR1 DFQATT and CDR2 SNEGSKA (reference sequence). The CDR3 DNA reads as TGCAGTGCTGGCCCTACCGGGCGCACTGAAGCTTTCTTT. It is translated as CSAGPTGRTEAFF.

This clonotype is deemed large. This rearrangement joins TRBV19 to TRBJ1-1; 9 positions match TRBD1. With 5 bases clipped from V and 3 bases from J, the junction kept 13 bases outside the gene matches. The CDR3 is 17 residues long. In germline, CDR1 is LNHDA, CDR2 SQIVND (reference sequence). The CDR3 loop is CASSALAGTGKYTEAFF. The DNA for the CDR3 is TGTGCCAGTAGTGCCCTCGCCGGGACAGGGAAGTACACTGAAGCTTTCTTT.

This clonotype was detected once. The junction and the germline gene differ at one end; a read error may be behind it. V usage is TRBV7-2 and J usage is TRBJ1-6; maybe TRBD1 (6 bases). In germline, CDR1 is SGHTA, CDR2 FQGNSA. The CDR3 is 15 amino acids. The CDR3 nucleotides are TGTGCCAACAGCCCGTGGACGGGGGCGGATTCACCCCTCCACTTT. It yields the protein CANSPWTGADSPLHF.

This chain joins TRBV2 and TRBJ1-5; possible D gene TRBD1, 5 bases. Germline V gene lookup returns CDR1 SNHLY and CDR2 FYNNEI. This CDR3 has 15 residues. Trimming removed 4 bases from V and 9 bases from J, with 19 bases in between. CDR3: CASSGSAGIVRPQHF. The CDR3 DNA is TGTGCCAGCAGTGGGTCAGCAGGGATTGTCCGGCCCCAGCATTTT.

The table lists this clonotype with many counts. The J gene is TRBJ1-4, the V gene TRBV11-2; no clear D gene. Germline loops: CDR1 SGHAT, CDR2 FQNNGV. There are 13 residues in the CDR3. Trimming took 1 base from V and 8 from J, leaving 8 bases between them. CDR3 residues: CASSLGFAEKLFF. DNA of the CDR3: TGTGCCAGCAGCTTAGGCTTTGCAGAAAAACTGTTTTTT.

This clonotype was seen many times. The chain joins TRBV5-4 to TRBJ2-7; TRBD1 agrees at 7 bases. The CDR3 is 13 amino acids. The germline CDR1 and CDR2 sequences are SGHNT and YYREEE (reference sequence). The V gene end was trimmed by 3 bases and the J gene end by 2 bases; junction bases not matched to a gene: 2. In nucleotides, the CDR3 is TGTGCCAGCAGCTCACAGGGGACCTACGAGCAGTACTTC. Protein: CASSSQGTYEQYF. The full variable domain, rest sourced from reference TRBV5-4 and TRBJ2-7, is ETGVTQSPTHLIKTRGQQVTLRCSSQSGHNTVSWYQQALGQGPQFIFQYYREEENGRGNFPPRFSGLQFPNYSSELNVNALELDDSALYLCASSSQGTYEQYFGPGTRLTVT.

There are a few counts of this clonotype. J is TRBJ2-5 and V is TRBV27; 9 bases agree with TRBD1. The germline V gene encodes CDR1 MNHEY and CDR2 SMNVEV (reference sequence). The CDR3 loop spans 15 amino acids. V lost 4 bases to trimming and J lost 4 bases; unmatched junction nucleotides: 7. CDR3 residues: CASSSPTGGGETQYF. The CDR3 bases are TGTGCCAGCAGTTCCCCGACAGGGGGGGGAGAGACCCAGTACTTC.

The chain employs TRBV6-2 or TRBV6-3 and TRBJ1-5; D possibly corresponds to TRBD1 (6 bases). This CDR3 is built from 16 residues. Germline V CDR1 and CDR2: MNHEY, SVGEGT. The V gene lost 2 bases and the J gene lost 5 bases, with 16 bases spanning the gap. CDR3 nucleotides: TGTGCCAGCAGTTACGGGGACATCGAAGGCCATCAGCCCCAGCATTTT. Residues: CASSYGDIEGHQPQHF.

This clonotype was recorded a few times. The genes are TRBV5-6 and TRBJ1-5; D gene uncertain. Between the trimmed V and J ends, which lost 1 base and 4 bases, there was a span of 3 bases. Germline V gives CDR1 SGHDT, CDR2 YYEEEE. There are 12 residues in the CDR3. Here the CDR3 reads CASSLFNQPQHF. The DNA of the CDR3 is TGTGCCAGCAGCTTGTTTAATCAGCCCCAGCATTTT.

This clonotype was picked up many times. The chain is built from TRBV7-9 and TRBJ2-5; D remains ambiguous. The V gene lost 3 bases and the J gene lost 1 base, with 3 bases spanning the gap. Germline values: CDR1 SEHNR, CDR2 FQNEAQ (reference sequence). The CDR3 covers 12 residues. Here the CDR3 DNA reads TGTGCCAGCAGCTTCTCCCAAGAGACCCAGTACTTC. Protein sequence: CASSFSQETQYF.

This clonotype has at least ten counts. The gene calls are TRBV30 and TRBJ2-1, with 10 nucleotides matching TRBD1. Germline lookup yields CDR1 GTSNPN and CDR2 SVGIG (reference sequence). The J segment lost 10 bases and the V segment lost 5 bases, leaving 11 bases of the junction unmatched. The CDR3 length is 14 residues. CDR3 in DNA: TGTGCCTGGGGCGACAGGGGGCGGGGGTTAGAGCAGTTCTTC. As protein: CAWGDRGRGLEQFF.

Relative to its sample, this clonotype is medium-sized. The chain joins TRBV12-3 or TRBV12-4 to TRBJ2-2; D is possibly TRBD1 or TRBD2 (5 bases each). The CDR3 loop spans 15 amino acids. Trimming left V 6 bases short and J 8 bases short, with 19 bases between. CDR3 nucleotides: TGTGCCAGCAGCCTTCGGGGACCAGACTGGGGGGAGCTGTTTTTT. Its translation is CASSLRGPDWGELFF.

This clonotype was observed a few times. In DNA form, the CDR3 reads TGCGCCAGCAGCCAAGGGCTAGCGGAAGCCTACGAGCAGTACTTC. Encoded protein: CASSQGLAEAYEQYF. The chain links TRBV4-3 to TRBJ2-7; TRBD2 matches 7 bases. V lost 1 base and J lost 2; bases outside the gene matches: 5. Germline loops: CDR1 LGHNA, CDR2 YSLEER. CDR3 length: 15 residues.

The V gene is TRBV2, the J gene TRBJ2-2, with TRBD1 matching over 7 bases. The germline gives CDR1 SNHLY, CDR2 FYNNEI. The CDR3 runs to 16 residues. V dropped 2 bases and J dropped 1; count of bases not matched to a gene: 4. The CDR3 nucleotides are TGTGCCAGCAGTGAACTGGGACAGTGGAACACCGGGGAGCTGTTTTTT. Translated: CASSELGQWNTGELFF.

The chain links TRBV5-4 to TRBJ2-4, with 8 bases aligning to TRBD2. Germline V gives CDR1 SGHNT, CDR2 YYREEE (reference sequence). The CDR3 contains 16 residues. The V segment lost 0 bases and the J segment 5 bases; nucleotides outside the gene matches: 7. CDR3 loop: CASSLESGGSENIQYF. The CDR3 bases are TGTGCCAGCAGCTTGGAGAGCGGGGGTAGTGAAAACATTCAGTACTTC.

The chain combines TRBV29-1 with TRBJ2-3, with D perhaps TRBD1 (6 bases). The CDR3 runs 12 residues. Deletions cut 7 bases from V and 6 bases from J, with 14 bases between. Germline V gene data show CDR1 as SQVTM and CDR2 as ANQGSEA. The DNA of the CDR3 is TGCAGCGCCGGGGCAGGGGTCGATACGCAGTATTTT. This encodes CSAGAGVDTQYF.